Here is one TCR beta chain with its context. The sample belongs to a study of blood T cell repertoires in COVID-19. Overall study context: The study drew acute and convalescent COVID-19 samples from the United States, Italy and Spain. The cDNA or gDNA used as material had been derived from T cells, B-cell-depleted T cells, or PBMCs.

Cohort 3 recovered donors had two negative PCRs, clearance, or symptom resolution. Original data processing: Cell counts per sample came from amplifying reference gene primers. Data came from immunoSEQ multiplex PCR; TCRdb stores just in-frame clones and leaves some out. The V and J calls and clone size are taken from that table; D and trimming were inferred from the DNA. The table includes 280,000 or so clones, 87% detected once. The source is a woman aged 35 to 49 who had recovered from COVID-19. What was sequenced was PBMCs or T cells enriched from blood (not recorded which).

The CDR3: CASTGQNREQFF. The CDR3 DNA sequence: TGTGCCAGCACGGGACAGAATAGGGAGCAGTTCTTC. J is TRBJ2-1 and V is TRBV28; 7 positions match TRBD1. In germline, CDR1 is MDHEN, CDR2 SYDVKM. The CDR3 covers 12 residues. Trimming took 7 bases from V and 10 from J; bases not matched to a gene: 7. The entire variable domain, with the rest obtained from reference TRBV28 and TRBJ2-1, is as follows: DVKVTQSSRYLVKRTGEKVFLECVQDMDHENMFWYRQDPGLGLRLIYFSYDVKMKEKGDIPEGYSVSREKKERFSLILESASTNQTSMYLCASTGQNREQFFGPGTRLTVL.